The 21 T cell receptor beta chains below were found in one sample sequenced in a study of T cell responses to AZD1222 COVID-19 vaccine. The method was immunoSEQ multiplex PCR; TCRdb's version includes in-frame clones alone and lacks a portion of them. The sample contains about 120,000 clones, 87% of which appear only once. Here the sequenced sample was peripheral blood, taken 28 days after the second AZD1222 dose. These receptors all stem from an adult who received the AZD1222 COVID-19 vaccine.

This clone showed up just a few times. The rearrangement uses TRBV5-1 and TRBJ2-3, with 10 nucleotides matching TRBD2. CDR3 length: 20 amino acids. V gave up 5 bases and J gave up 2 bases; unmatched junction bases: 20. Looked up from germline, CDR1 is SGHRS and CDR2 is YFSETQ. Written as DNA, the CDR3 is TGCGCCAGCAGTTCTTCCTCCGGGACTAGCGAGCATTTTCTCACAGATACGCAGTATTTT. It translates to CASSSSSGTSEHFLTDTQYF. The variable domain in full, completed from reference TRBV5-1 and TRBJ2-3, reads KAGVTQTPRYLIKTRGQQVTLSCSPISGHRSVSWYQQTPGQGLQFLFEYFSETQRNKGNFPGRFSGRQFSNSRSEMNVSTLELGDSALYLCASSSSSGTSEHFLTDTQYFGPGTRLTVL.

The CDR3 spells CAISEALGTDSGNTIYF. DNA of the CDR3: TGTGCCATCAGTGAGGCCCTCGGCACCGACTCTGGAAACACCATATATTTT. The chain employs TRBV10-3 and TRBJ1-3, with unresolved D. CDR1 ENHRY and CDR2 SYGVKD come from the germline V gene. The CDR3 contains 17 residues. V was clipped by 2 bases and J by 0 bases, with 14 bases between them.

The rearrangement uses TRBV6-5 and TRBJ1-6, with 9 bases identical to TRBD1. The CDR3 has 15 residues. Germline V gene sequence: CDR1 MNHEY, CDR2 SVGAGI. The V segment lost 6 bases and the J segment 10 bases; nucleotides outside the gene matches: 10. The CDR3 sequence is CASSPDRGGSSPLHF. CDR3 coding DNA: TGTGCCAGCAGCCCGGACAGGGGAGGAAGCTCACCCCTCCACTTT.

V is TRBV5-1 and J is TRBJ1-2, with 7 bases fitting TRBD1. The CDR3 spans 17 residues. V shed 4 bases, J shed 2 bases, and the junction held 14 bases outside the gene matches. CDR1 SGHRS and CDR2 YFSETQ come from the germline V gene. The CDR3 DNA sequence: TGCGCCAGCAGCGCGGGACAGCCTCAGCCTTTCAACTATGGCTACACCTTC. Protein product: CASSAGQPQPFNYGYTF.

The chain recombines TRBV6-4 with TRBJ1-2, with TRBD1 matching 8 bases. There are 13 residues in the CDR3. The trim removed 5 bases at V and 4 bases at J, leaving 3 bases unmatched. From germline, CDR1 is MRHNA and CDR2 SNTAGT. The CDR3 region is CASSPDRGYGYTF. The CDR3 nucleotides read TGTGCCAGCAGTCCCGACAGGGGCTATGGCTACACCTTC.

In DNA, the CDR3 is TGCGCCAGCAGCCCAAGGGACGGTGGGTCCACTCAGTACTTC. It is translated as CASSPRDGGSTQYF. The chain carries TRBV5-1 and TRBJ2-4, with D possibly being TRBD1 or TRBD2 (5 bases each). Germline CDR1 reads SGHRS; CDR2 reads YFSETQ. The length of the CDR3 is 14 residues. Trimming removed 4 bases from V and 12 bases from J, with 20 bases in between.

V is TRBV7-6 and J is TRBJ2-3; 8 bases map to TRBD2. The CDR3 length is 15 residues. Germline V lookup: CDR1 SGHVS, CDR2 FNYEAQ. The ends lost 4 bases at V and 1 base at J; junction bases unmatched: 4. The CDR3 DNA follows: TGTGCCAGCAGCTACCTTAGCGGGGGCACAGATACGCAGTATTTT. Amino acids: CASSYLSGGTDTQYF.

The V and J genes are TRBV7-3 and TRBJ2-7; a weak D match, TRBD1 (5 bases). The length of the CDR3 is 13 residues. The V and J ends lost 2 bases and 5 bases respectively, with 10 bases between them. Germline CDR1 reads SGHTA; CDR2 reads FQGTGA. This chain's CDR3 is CASSLGQGNEQYF. In DNA, the CDR3 is TGTGCCAGCAGCTTAGGGCAGGGTAACGAGCAGTACTTC.

The chain has TRBV18 and TRBJ1-2; no reliable D call. Trimming removed 3 bases at V and 6 bases at J, with 8 bases between. Germline V gives CDR1 KGHSH, CDR2 LQKENI. The CDR3 length is 12 residues. The CDR3 nucleotides read TGTGCCAGCTCACCCATTGGGGATGGCTACACCTTC. Translation: CASSPIGDGYTF.

J is TRBJ1-1 and V is TRBV6-2 or TRBV6-3, with D hard to call. CDR1 and CDR2 from the germline V gene are MNHEY and SVGEGT. The length of the CDR3 is 15 residues. V was clipped by 5 bases and J by 2 bases, with 15 bases between them. In DNA, the CDR3 is TGTGCCAGCAGTGGAGCAGGAGGGCTAAACACTGAAGCTTTCTTT. Translation: CASSGAGGLNTEAFF.

This clone has only one observation. The rearrangement joins TRBV5-1 to TRBJ1-5; possibly TRBD1 for D (5 bases). Germline V gene sequence: CDR1 SGHRS, CDR2 YFSETQ. The V end lost 4 bases, the J end lost 5 bases, and 16 bases lay between the germline ends. CDR3 length equals 15 residues. CDR3 nucleotides: TGCGCCAGCAGCCGGGATGCCGGGGACGATCAGCCCCAGCATTTT. Protein product: CASSRDAGDDQPQHF. Complete variable domain (other parts from reference TRBV5-1 and TRBJ1-5): KAGVTQTPRYLIKTRGQQVTLSCSPISGHRSVSWYQQTPGQGLQFLFEYFSETQRNKGNFPGRFSGRQFSNSRSEMNVSTLELGDSALYLCASSRDAGDDQPQHFGDGTRLSIL.

The chain joins TRBV7-9 to TRBJ2-7; unclear D gene. The CDR3 loop spans 17 amino acids. Trimming took off 5 bases at V and 1 base at J, with 21 bases between the two ends. The germline gives CDR1 SEHNR, CDR2 FQNEAQ (reference sequence). CDR3 in DNA: TGTGCCAGCAGCGTAGAGGCGGAAGGTTCACCTTCCTACGAGCAGTACTTC. Translated, it gives CASSVEAEGSPSYEQYF.

Worth noting for this clone: Relative to the germline gene, one junction end is altered; a read error may explain this. The rearrangement joins TRBV4-3 to TRBJ1-4; D uncertain. This CDR3 is 16 amino acids long. Germline lookup yields CDR1 LGHNA and CDR2 YSLEER. The DNA for the CDR3 is TGCGCCAGCGGCCATGGCAGAGTACGAACTAATGAAAAACTGTTTTTT. Its translation is CASGHGRVRTNEKLFF.

The CDR3 DNA sequence: TGTGCCAGCAGCCCAAGTCAGGTCTACGAGCAGTACTTC. This codes for CASSPSQVYEQYF. The V call is TRBV7-9, the J call TRBJ2-7; unclear D gene. The V gene's germline CDR1 is SEHNR and CDR2 FQNEAQ (reference sequence). The V and J ends lost 5 bases and 3 bases respectively, with 11 bases between them. The CDR3 contains 13 residues.

This chain joins TRBV6-2 or TRBV6-3 and TRBJ1-2, with D tentatively TRBD1 (6 bases). Germline V CDR1 and CDR2: MNHEY, SVGEGT. There are 15 residues in the CDR3. The V gene lost 0 bases and the J gene lost 5 bases, with 13 bases spanning the gap. The CDR3 DNA reads as TGTGCCAGCAGTTACTCGTCAGGGGCGCGATATGGCTACACCTTC. This translates into CASSYSSGARYGYTF.

The chain has TRBV6-5 and TRBJ2-5; possible D gene TRBD1, 6 bases. From germline, CDR1 is MNHEY and CDR2 SVGAGI. With 5 bases removed from V and 9 bases from J, the gap between germline ends came to 22 bases. The CDR3 contains 15 residues. The CDR3 sequence: CASSPHTTGPRSQYF. DNA for the CDR3: TGTGCCAGCAGTCCCCACACGACAGGACCCAGGTCCCAGTACTTC.

The chain recombines TRBV29-1 with TRBJ1-3; 11 bases fit TRBD1. The J segment lost 3 bases and the V segment lost 6 bases, leaving 7 bases of the junction unmatched. This CDR3 has 15 residues. Germline values: CDR1 SQVTM, CDR2 ANQGSEA. The chain's CDR3 is CSVTGTGGGGNTIYF. The CDR3 DNA sequence: TGCAGCGTGACCGGGACAGGGGGAGGTGGAAACACCATATATTTT.

The chain has TRBV15 and TRBJ1-4, with a tentative D call TRBD1 (5 bases). The CDR3 covers 16 residues. Germline V lookup: CDR1 LNHNV, CDR2 YYDKDF (reference sequence). V was clipped by 1 base and J by 1 base, with 10 bases between them. The CDR3 protein is CATSRGGRGTNEKLFF. Here the CDR3 DNA reads TGTGCCACCAGCAGAGGCGGGAGGGGAACTAATGAAAAACTGTTTTTT.

The CDR3 DNA reads TGTGCCACCAGTGATCCGGGACAGGGGCCCACTGAAGCTTTCTTT. This translates into CATSDPGQGPTEAFF. This chain joins TRBV24-1 and TRBJ1-1; 10 positions match TRBD1. J was trimmed by 4 bases and V by 3 bases; bases with no gene match: 4. The germline V gene encodes CDR1 KGHDR and CDR2 SFDVKD. CDR3 length: 15 amino acids.

The J gene is TRBJ2-1, the V gene TRBV28, with D possibly called TRBD1 or TRBD2 (6 bases each). Germline V lookup: CDR1 MDHEN, CDR2 SYDVKM. The CDR3 runs to 17 residues. V lost 2 bases and J lost 7, with 21 bases in between. The CDR3 sequence: CASSLGGRGRDSNEQFF. The CDR3 DNA reads as TGTGCCAGCAGTTTAGGCGGCCGGGGGCGGGATAGTAATGAGCAGTTCTTC.

The gene calls are TRBV5-6 and TRBJ2-3, with no clear D. Germline V CDR1 and CDR2: SGHDT, YYEEEE. This CDR3 has 13 amino acids. V dropped 0 bases and J dropped 4 bases, with 6 bases sitting between them. CDR3 coding DNA: TGTGCCAGCAGCTTGGTGGCAGCAGATACGCAGTATTTT. Protein product: CASSLVAADTQYF.